A single TCR beta chain is shown here with its context. Sequencing used immunoSEQ multiplex PCR; TCRdb keeps in-frame clones, though not all of them. The sample yields under 45,000 clones, more than 70% seen once. Germline loops: CDR1 SQVTM, CDR2 ANQGSEA. Unmatched junction bases numbered 9, after V lost 6 bases and J lost 0 bases. This CDR3 is built from 15 residues. The data were obtained in a study of blood T cell repertoires in COVID-19. This chain joins TRBV29-1 and TRBJ1-1; 8 bases align to TRBD1. This clonotype was obtained from a man aged 55-75 years with active or convalescent COVID-19. The sequencing sample was made of peripheral blood. CDR3 sequence: CSVAGTGALNTEAFF. The CDR3 DNA reads as TGCAGCGTAGCCGGGACAGGAGCCTTGAACACTGAAGCTTTCTTT.